This passage covers 32 T cell receptor beta chains from one sample sequenced in a study of blood T cell repertoires in COVID-19. Sequenced by immunoSEQ multiplex PCR; TCRdb stores in-frame clones only, minus some. The table records more than 150,000 clones, roughly 86% of them present only once. Sequenced material: peripheral blood. The receptor source for this set is a man in his 60s with COVID-19, enrolled during active disease.

The genes are TRBV6-6 and TRBJ1-2; 7 bases are a match to TRBD1. The CDR3 length is 16 residues. From germline, CDR1 is MNHNY and CDR2 SVGAGI (reference sequence). Trimming cost V 6 bases and J 8 bases; bases outside gene matches: 18. The CDR3 region is CASRPPGQPTLGGYTF. The CDR3, as DNA: TGTGCCAGCAGACCTCCGGGACAGCCGACTTTGGGGGGCTACACCTTC.

CDR3 nucleotide sequence: TGCGCCAGCAGCCAAGGAACTATCTTCAGCTCTGGAAACACCATATATTTT. Encoded protein: CASSQGTIFSSGNTIYF. V gene TRBV4-1 combines with J gene TRBJ1-3; D unclear. CDR1 and CDR2 (germline): MGHRA, YSYEKL. Trimming pared 1 base from V and 0 bases from J, leaving 13 bases between. The CDR3 runs 17 residues.

The chain recombines TRBV15 with TRBJ2-7; D unclear. CDR1 is LNHNV and CDR2 is YYDKDF in the germline V gene (reference sequence). The V end lost 0 bases, the J end lost 3 bases, and 6 bases lay between the germline ends. The CDR3 is 13 residues long. The DNA of the CDR3 is TGTGCCACCAGCAGAGATACGGGCTACGAGCAGTACTTC. Translating gives CATSRDTGYEQYF.

CDR3 DNA: TGTGCCAGCAGCTTAGGTGTGACAGGGAACTACGAGCAGTACTTC. Translated: CASSLGVTGNYEQYF. The rearrangement uses TRBV7-9 and TRBJ2-7; 7 bases match TRBD1. This CDR3 is 15 amino acids long. Germline V CDR1 and CDR2: SEHNR, FQNEAQ (reference sequence). The V segment lost 1 base and the J segment 3 bases; nucleotides outside the gene matches: 6. Using reference TRBV7-9 and TRBJ2-7 for the parts outside the CDR3, the full variable domain is DTGVSQNPRHKITKRGQNVTFRCDPISEHNRLYWYRQTLGQGPEFLTYFQNEAQLEKSRLLSDRFSAERPKGSFSTLEIQRTEQGDSAMYLCASSLGVTGNYEQYFGPGTRLTVT.

The chain couples TRBV7-3 to TRBJ1-3, with 7 bases matching TRBD1. There are 14 residues in the CDR3. The trim removed 5 bases at V and 4 bases at J, leaving 5 bases unmatched. Germline V lookup: CDR1 SGHTA, CDR2 FQGTGA. The CDR3: CASSATGTGNTIYF. In nucleotides, the CDR3 is TGTGCCAGCAGCGCGACAGGGACAGGAAACACCATATATTTT.

The chain uses TRBV7-2 and TRBJ2-2, with a tentative D call TRBD1 (5 bases). CDR1 SGHTA and CDR2 FQGNSA come from the germline V gene. V was shortened by 5 bases and J by 3 bases, with 10 bases between the two germline ends. The CDR3 sequence is 14 residues long. The DNA for the CDR3 is TGTGCCAGCAGCGCGCAGGGTTACACCGGGGAGCTGTTTTTT. It is translated as CASSAQGYTGELFF.

The V call is TRBV7-9, the J call TRBJ1-4, with 9 positions matching TRBD1. The trim removed 1 base at V and 8 bases at J, leaving 8 bases unmatched. Germline V CDR1 and CDR2: SEHNR, FQNEAQ (reference sequence). The CDR3 is made up of 16 amino acids. The CDR3 bases are TGTGCCAGCAGCTTAGGACACACAGGGGGCGAAGAAAAACTGTTTTTT. It codes for CASSLGHTGGEEKLFF. Looking up the rest from reference TRBV7-9 and TRBJ1-4 gives the full variable domain: DTGVSQNPRHKITKRGQNVTFRCDPISEHNRLYWYRQTLGQGPEFLTYFQNEAQLEKSRLLSDRFSAERPKGSFSTLEIQRTEQGDSAMYLCASSLGHTGGEEKLFFGSGTQLSVL.

J is TRBJ1-2 and V is TRBV7-6, with D possibly being TRBD1 (5 bases). This CDR3 is built from 13 residues. CDR1 SGHVS and CDR2 FNYEAQ come from the germline V gene. V was trimmed by 1 base and J by 8 bases, leaving 11 bases between them. DNA for the CDR3: TGTGCCAGCAGCTTAGGGCAGGGAGGCGGCTACACCTTC. Its translation is CASSLGQGGGYTF.

The chain has TRBV4-1 and TRBJ2-4, with 10 bases matching TRBD2. There are 19 residues in the CDR3. V was clipped by 0 bases and J by 2 bases; unmatched bases: 10. The germline CDR1 and CDR2 sequences are MGHRA and YSYEKL. The CDR3 reads CASSQDYSGGALSKNIQYF. The CDR3, as DNA: TGCGCCAGCAGCCAAGATTACAGCGGGGGGGCCCTATCCAAAAACATTCAGTACTTC.

CDR3 region: CASSSTGLGQGNTEAFF. CDR3 nucleotides: TGTGCCAGCTCCTCGACAGGGTTGGGCCAGGGGAACACTGAAGCTTTCTTT. The rearrangement links TRBV18 to TRBJ1-1, with TRBD1 matching 7 bases. V lost 6 bases to trimming and J lost 1 base; unmatched junction nucleotides: 14. This CDR3 region has 17 residues. Germline CDR1 KGHSH, CDR2 LQKENI. Supplemented by reference TRBV18 and TRBJ1-1, the full variable domain reads NAGVMQNPRHLVRRRGQEARLRCSPMKGHSHVYWYRQLPEEGLKFMVYLQKENIIDESGMPKERFSAEFPKEGPSILRIQQVVRGDSAAYFCASSSTGLGQGNTEAFFGQGTRLTVV.

V usage is TRBV12-3 or TRBV12-4 and J usage is TRBJ1-6; D unclear. This CDR3 region has 13 residues. V lost 3 bases, J lost 6 bases, and 6 bases lay in between. CDR3 sequence: CASSLTRNSPLHF. The CDR3 bases are TGTGCCAGCAGTTTGACACGTAATTCACCCCTCCACTTT.

This chain connects TRBV7-8 to TRBJ1-2, with D perhaps TRBD1 (5 bases). Germline lookup yields CDR1 SGHVS and CDR2 FQNEAQ. The CDR3 has 15 residues. Trimming cost V 1 base and J 6 bases, with 15 bases left between them. The CDR3 protein is CASSLVSREEDGYTF. CDR3 DNA: TGTGCCAGCAGCTTAGTCAGCAGGGAAGAGGATGGCTACACCTTC.

The V and J genes are TRBV24-1 and TRBJ1-6, with D possibly matching TRBD1 (6 bases). The V end lost 4 bases, the J end lost 10 bases, and 10 bases lay between the germline ends. Germline loops: CDR1 KGHDR, CDR2 SFDVKD. The CDR3 is made up of 13 amino acids. Written as DNA, the CDR3 is TGTGCCACCAGTGACCCAGGGGAATCACCCCTCCACTTT. Its translation: CATSDPGESPLHF.

V is TRBV25-1 and J is TRBJ2-3; no firm D call. This CDR3 has 14 amino acids. CDR1 is MGHDK, CDR2 SYGVNS, per germline. V was pared by 3 bases and J by 5 bases, with 12 bases between. This CDR3 is CASSDFRSVDTQYF. The DNA for the CDR3 is TGTGCCAGCAGTGATTTTCGGAGTGTAGATACGCAGTATTTT.

Only one count was recorded for this clone. The chain recombines TRBV4-3 with TRBJ2-2, with 8 positions matching TRBD1. This CDR3 is built from 13 residues. The germline V gene encodes CDR1 LGHNA and CDR2 YSLEER. Unmatched junction bases numbered 1, after V lost 5 bases and J lost 5 bases. The CDR3 loop is CASSRQGTGELFF. CDR3 sequence (DNA): TGCGCCAGCAGCAGACAGGGGACCGGGGAGCTGTTTTTT.

This rearrangement joins TRBV7-9 to TRBJ1-3, with a possible D match to TRBD1 (6 bases). This CDR3 contains 15 residues. From germline, CDR1 is SEHNR and CDR2 FQNEAQ (reference sequence). V dropped 5 bases and J dropped 0 bases, with 11 bases sitting between them. The CDR3 DNA follows: TGTGCCAGCAGCGGACAGTGGCCCTCTGGAAACACCATATATTTT. This sequence encodes CASSGQWPSGNTIYF.

The chain uses TRBV5-8 and TRBJ1-1; no clear D gene. Between the trimmed V and J ends, which lost 1 base and 1 base, there was a span of 11 bases. The CDR3 contains 15 residues. Germline CDR1 SGHTS, CDR2 YDEGEE. In nucleotides, the CDR3 is TGTGCCAGCAGCTTGCGAATGGCAGGGAACACTGAAGCTTTCTTT. It translates to CASSLRMAGNTEAFF.

The CDR3 protein is CASSWGHLSNQPQHF. CDR3 DNA sequence: TGTGCCAGCAGCTGGGGACACCTTAGCAATCAGCCCCAGCATTTT. The V call is TRBV5-8, the J call TRBJ1-5; maybe TRBD1 (6 bases). Germline V gene data show CDR1 as SGHTS and CDR2 as YDEGEE. V lost 3 bases, J lost 0 bases, and 10 bases lay in between. The CDR3 extends over 15 amino acids.

CDR3 amino acids: CASSLDRSSNYGYTF. The CDR3 nucleotides are TGTGCCAGCAGTTTAGACAGATCTTCTAACTATGGCTACACCTTC. The rearrangement joins TRBV27 to TRBJ1-2; TRBD1 is a possible D gene (5 bases). The CDR3 sequence is 15 residues long. The germline V gene has CDR1 MNHEY and CDR2 SMNVEV (reference sequence). V gave up 2 bases and J gave up 0 bases, with 10 bases separating them.

With respect to this clone: The junction departs from the called germline gene at one end, perhaps through a read error. The rearrangement joins TRBV7-7 to TRBJ2-1; 9 nucleotides align to TRBD2. Per the germline V gene, CDR1 is SSHAT and CDR2 is FNYEAQ (reference sequence). The CDR3 is 15 amino acids. In DNA form, the CDR3 reads TGTGCTAGCAGCTTGAGAGAGCGGGAGGTCAATGAGCAGTTCTTC. It specifies CASSLREREVNEQFF.

The rearrangement links TRBV11-1 to TRBJ1-5; weak D call: TRBD1 (6 bases). This CDR3 has 16 residues. V shed 3 bases and J shed 5 bases, with 17 bases lying between them. Germline CDR1 and CDR2: SGHAT and FQDESV (reference sequence). CDR3 loop: CASSFPAPGVHQPQHF. CDR3 DNA: TGTGCCAGCAGCTTCCCTGCCCCAGGGGTTCATCAGCCCCAGCATTTT.

V and J are TRBV7-2 and TRBJ2-7, with 11 bases matching TRBD1. The CDR3 runs to 15 residues. Germline CDR1 and CDR2: SGHTA and FQGNSA. J was trimmed by 5 bases and V by 1 base; bases with no gene match: 4. The CDR3, as DNA: TGTGCCAGCAGCTTAGGGACAGGGGGCACTAACGAGCAGTACTTC. Encoded protein: CASSLGTGGTNEQYF.

The chain couples TRBV6-2 or TRBV6-3 to TRBJ1-1; 7 nucleotides align to TRBD1. Looked up from germline, CDR1 is MNHEY and CDR2 is SVGEGT. This CDR3 comprises 15 residues. The J segment lost 7 bases and the V segment lost 1 base, leaving 9 bases of the junction unmatched. The chain's CDR3 is CASSYFGQVSREAFF. The CDR3 coding sequence is TGTGCCAGCAGTTACTTTGGACAGGTCTCCCGTGAAGCTTTCTTT.

The chain uses TRBV6-5 and TRBJ2-3; D might be TRBD2 (7 bases). The V gene lost 9 bases and the J gene lost 3 bases, with 16 bases spanning the gap. The V gene's germline CDR1 is MNHEY and CDR2 SVGAGI. The CDR3 runs to 14 residues. The CDR3 spells CASQTGGTTDTQYF. Written as DNA, the CDR3 is TGTGCCAGTCAGACCGGGGGGACAACAGATACGCAGTATTTT.

The genes are TRBV18 and TRBJ1-1; 7 positions match TRBD1. Trimming removed 8 bases from V and 1 base from J; junction bases left unmatched: 7. The CDR3 covers 14 residues. Germline-derived CDR1 and CDR2 are KGHSH and LQKENI. The CDR3 protein is CASARQGENTEAFF. In DNA form, the CDR3 reads TGTGCCAGCGCCCGACAGGGAGAGAACACTGAAGCTTTCTTT. Variable domain in full (rest from reference TRBV18 and TRBJ1-1): NAGVMQNPRHLVRRRGQEARLRCSPMKGHSHVYWYRQLPEEGLKFMVYLQKENIIDESGMPKERFSAEFPKEGPSILRIQQVVRGDSAAYFCASARQGENTEAFFGQGTRLTVV.

This clone has more than one count but fewer than ten. The V and J genes are TRBV2 and TRBJ2-7, with unresolved D. The CDR3 extends over 11 amino acids. V lost 4 bases and J lost 7, with 8 bases in between. Germline CDR1 reads SNHLY; CDR2 reads FYNNEI. Written as DNA, the CDR3 is TGTGCCAGCAGTGTTGTCGCGGAGCAGTACTTC. It is translated as CASSVVAEQYF.

This clone has a handful of counts. The chain combines TRBV19 with TRBJ2-7; possibly TRBD1 for D (6 bases). CDR3 length: 15 residues. V was clipped by 2 bases and J by 3 bases, with 14 bases between them. Germline V gene sequence: CDR1 LNHDA, CDR2 SQIVND (reference sequence). The CDR3 DNA sequence: TGTGCCAGTAGTATACTATCGACAGGAGACTACGAGCAGTACTTC. Protein: CASSILSTGDYEQYF. Together with reference TRBV19 and TRBJ2-7, the CDR3 gives the full variable domain: DGGITQSPKYLFRKEGQNVTLSCEQNLNHDAMYWYRQDPGQGLRLIYYSQIVNDFQKGDIAEGYSVSREKKESFPLTVTSAQKNPTAFYLCASSILSTGDYEQYFGPGTRLTVT.

This clone has just one count. The V call is TRBV11-1, the J call TRBJ2-3; 15 positions agree with TRBD2. Germline trimming cut 5 bases from V and 7 bases from J; bases unmatched to any gene: 4. Germline CDR1 and CDR2: SGHAT and FQDESV (reference sequence). The CDR3 spans 15 residues. For the CDR3, the DNA is TGTGCCAGCAGCCCGGGACTAGCGGGGGGTTATACGCAGTATTTT. The encoded protein is CASSPGLAGGYTQYF. The full variable domain, with the rest looked up from reference TRBV11-1 and TRBJ2-3, is EAEVAQSPRYKITEKSQAVAFWCDPISGHATLYWYRQILGQGPELLVQFQDESVVDDSQLPKDRFSAERLKGVDSTLKIQPAELGDSAMYLCASSPGLAGGYTQYFGPGTRLTVL.

This chain uses TRBV28 with TRBJ1-2; maybe TRBD1 (6 bases). This CDR3 has 14 residues. V lost 2 bases to trimming and J lost 3 bases, with 10 bases between them. CDR1 and CDR2 from the germline V gene are MDHEN and SYDVKM. This chain's CDR3 is CASSLKGGDYGYTF. The DNA of the CDR3 is TGTGCCAGCAGTTTAAAGGGGGGGGACTATGGCTACACCTTC.

In regard to this clone: Within the sample, other DNA sequences also encode this same CDR3. J is TRBJ1-5 and V is TRBV18, with D uncertain. CDR1 and CDR2 (germline): KGHSH, LQKENI. CDR3 length: 13 amino acids. V was shortened by 3 bases and J by 0 bases, with 3 bases between the two germline ends. CDR3 in DNA: TGTGCCAGCTCACCGAGTAGCAATCAGCCCCAGCATTTT. Its protein product is CASSPSSNQPQHF.

This chain joins TRBV10-2 and TRBJ2-2, with 7 nucleotides matching TRBD1. V lost 6 bases, J lost 0 bases, and 1 base stayed unmatched. The CDR3 runs 14 residues. CDR1 and CDR2 from the germline V gene are WSHSY and SAAADI. The CDR3 region is CASRGQTNTGELFF. CDR3 in DNA: TGCGCCAGCAGGGGACAGACGAACACCGGGGAGCTGTTTTTT.

This chain joins TRBV7-3 and TRBJ2-2; D unresolved. The CDR3 sequence is 14 residues long. The ends were cut back, 5 bases at V and 0 bases at J, with 7 bases in the middle. CDR1 is SGHTA and CDR2 is FQGTGA in the germline V gene. The CDR3 protein is CASSATTNTGELFF. CDR3 sequence (DNA): TGTGCCAGCAGCGCAACTACGAACACCGGGGAGCTGTTTTTT.